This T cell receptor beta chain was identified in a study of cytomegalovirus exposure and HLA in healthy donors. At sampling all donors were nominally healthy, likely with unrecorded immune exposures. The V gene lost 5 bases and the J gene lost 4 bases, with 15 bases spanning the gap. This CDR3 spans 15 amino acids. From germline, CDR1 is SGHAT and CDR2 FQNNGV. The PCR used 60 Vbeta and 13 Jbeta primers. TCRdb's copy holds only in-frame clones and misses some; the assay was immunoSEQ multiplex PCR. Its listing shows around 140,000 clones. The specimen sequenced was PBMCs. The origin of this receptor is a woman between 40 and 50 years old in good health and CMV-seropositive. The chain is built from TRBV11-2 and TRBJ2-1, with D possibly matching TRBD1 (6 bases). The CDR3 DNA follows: TGTGCCAGCAGCCAACGAACAGGGAGATACAATGAGCAGTTCTTC. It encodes CASSQRTGRYNEQFF.